These 7 T cell receptor beta chains originate from one sample sequenced in a study of T cell responses to AZD1222 COVID-19 vaccine. Repertoires were generated with immunoSEQ multiplex PCR, while TCRdb's copy carries only in-frame clones and drops some. In the table there are 7,500 to 8,500 clones, 88% of which are singletons. Sequences were derived from peripheral blood, sampled 28 days after the second AZD1222 dose. The source of these receptors is an adult who received the AZD1222 COVID-19 vaccine.

The chain has TRBV5-1 and TRBJ2-7, with 9 bases matching TRBD1. The CDR3 totals 14 residues. J was trimmed by 1 base and V by 5 bases; bases with no gene match: 4. Germline CDR1 SGHRS, CDR2 YFSETQ. CDR3 amino acids: CASRTGTGSYEQYF. The CDR3 coding sequence is TGCGCCAGCAGAACCGGGACAGGGTCCTACGAGCAGTACTTC.

The chain combines TRBV27 with TRBJ2-2; 7 bases fit TRBD1. The CDR3 covers 14 residues. Germline assignment: CDR1 MNHEY and CDR2 SMNVEV (reference sequence). After removal of 3 bases from V and 6 bases from J, the junction contained 4 bases not matched to a gene. The CDR3 loop reads CASSFDRASGELFF. The CDR3 DNA sequence: TGTGCCAGCAGTTTCGACAGGGCCTCCGGGGAGCTGTTTTTT.

This chain links TRBV5-4 with TRBJ2-4; D call uncertain. Looked up from germline, CDR1 is SGHNT and CDR2 is YYREEE (reference sequence). V lost 0 bases and J lost 1, with 5 bases in between. CDR3 length equals 14 residues. The CDR3 spells CASSLGGAKNIQYF. The CDR3 DNA follows: TGTGCCAGCAGCTTGGGTGGGGCCAAAAACATTCAGTACTTC.

V usage is TRBV7-9 and J usage is TRBJ2-7; D gene unclear. CDR3 length: 11 amino acids. Trimming pared 2 bases from V and 7 bases from J, leaving 6 bases between. In germline, CDR1 is SEHNR, CDR2 FQNEAQ (reference sequence). The CDR3 bases are TGTGCCAGCAGCTTAATCAGGGAGCAGTACTTC. Translation gives CASSLIREQYF.

This chain links TRBV15 with TRBJ1-3; no reliable D call. Between the trimmed V and J ends, which lost 9 bases and 0 bases, there was a span of 12 bases. CDR3 size: 14 residues. Germline values: CDR1 LNHNV, CDR2 YYDKDF (reference sequence). As DNA, the CDR3 is TGTGCCACGTGGGGAGCCGGCTCTGGAAACACCATATATTTT. This translates into CATWGAGSGNTIYF. The whole variable domain, remainder taken from reference TRBV15 and TRBJ1-3, is DAMVIQNPRYQVTQFGKPVTLSCSQTLNHNVMYWYQQKSSQAPKLLFHYYDKDFNNEADTPDNFQSRRPNTSFCFLDIRSPGLGDTAMYLCATWGAGSGNTIYFGEGSWLTVV.

The V gene is TRBV5-1, the J gene TRBJ2-5; possibly TRBD1 for D (6 bases). Germline values: CDR1 SGHRS, CDR2 YFSETQ. The V end was cut by 3 bases, the J end by 2 bases, with 11 bases between. The CDR3 runs to 14 residues. CDR3 amino acids: CASSSDSTQETQYF. The DNA of the CDR3 is TGCGCCAGCAGCTCGGACAGCACTCAAGAGACCCAGTACTTC. Using reference TRBV5-1 and TRBJ2-5 for the parts outside the CDR3, the full variable domain is KAGVTQTPRYLIKTRGQQVTLSCSPISGHRSVSWYQQTPGQGLQFLFEYFSETQRNKGNFPGRFSGRQFSNSRSEMNVSTLELGDSALYLCASSSDSTQETQYFGPGTRLLVL.

V gene TRBV15 combines with J gene TRBJ1-2; 8 bases fit TRBD1. The germline V gene has CDR1 LNHNV and CDR2 YYDKDF (reference sequence). The CDR3 extends over 16 amino acids. V gave up 0 bases and J gave up 4 bases; unmatched junction bases: 7. The DNA for the CDR3 is TGTGCCACCAGCAGAGATCTCAGGGGGCTAAGCTATGGCTACACCTTC. Its translation: CATSRDLRGLSYGYTF.